Each of the 23 T cell receptor beta chains below was sequenced from the same sample in a study of tumor-infiltrating lymphocytes in primary liver carcinoma. With 500 ng total RNA as template and a constant-region primer, TCR beta cDNA was made. Slightly modified ARM-PCR with three nested multiplex PCR rounds yielded TCR beta libraries. Rounds one and two of PCR, each of around 9 cycles, were primed with TRBV1-TRBV30 forward primers and a C-beta reverse primer. TCRdb independently ran MiXCR on the multiplex PCR reads; one entry per CDR3 protein. The sample gives approximately 60,000 distinct CDR3 sequences, less than 75% of which show up once; roughly three fifths is in the top ten. DNA and RNA were both co-extracted from roughly 18-30 mg of bulk tissue that had not been sorted. Sequencing used liver tumor tissue from sampling region 2. The sample's subset: tumor region T2, inferior pole. The receptor source for this set is a middle-aged man with primary liver carcinoma and hepatitis B virus infection.

V usage is TRBV10-3 and J usage is TRBJ2-3; 7 positions match TRBD2. The CDR3 extends over 12 amino acids. Germline assignment: CDR1 ENHRY and CDR2 SYGVKD. This chain's CDR3 is CAIGGRPYTQYF. In DNA, the CDR3 is TGTGCAATCGGGGGGAGGCCATATACGCAGTATTTT.

This clonotype came up many times. This may arise from a read error, as a much more abundant clone is one base away. V and J are TRBV11-1 and TRBJ1-6; no firm D call. The germline CDR1 and CDR2 sequences are SGHAT and FQDESV (reference sequence). V was shortened by 5 bases and J by 9 bases, with 11 bases between the two germline ends. The CDR3 is 13 residues long. CDR3 bases: TGTGCCAGCAGCCGGATACTGGTTTCACCCCTCCACTTT. Translation: CASSRILVSPLHF.

With regard to this clonotype: Because the CDR3 is missing its conserved closing phenylalanine or tryptophan, this is likely a read error. The chain couples TRBV12-3 or TRBV12-4 to TRBJ2-7; TRBD1 agrees at 8 bases. This CDR3 is built from 15 residues. The CDR3 DNA is TGTGCCAACAGTATGGGAACAGGGGGGTCCTACGAGCAGTACCTC. Translated: CANSMGTGGSYEQYL.

This clonotype was seen repeatedly, ten times or more. At one of its ends the junction is not consistent with the germline gene, which may arise from a read error. The rearrangement uses TRBV11-1 and TRBJ2-4; 13 nucleotides align to TRBD2. CDR3 length: 17 amino acids. Germline V CDR1 and CDR2: SGHAT, FQDESV (reference sequence). CDR3 in DNA: TGTGCCAGTAGCTTTCCCGGGACTAGCGGGACCAGAAACATTCAGTACTTC. It specifies CASSFPGTSGTRNIQYF.

J is TRBJ2-1 and V is TRBV24-1, with a possible D match to TRBD1 (5 bases). The CDR3 runs to 14 residues. Trimming removed 9 bases from V and 4 bases from J, with 15 bases in between. The germline V gene has CDR1 KGHDR and CDR2 SFDVKD. The CDR3 region has the DNA TGTGCCACCTCAAGCAGGGCACGGTACAATGAGCAGTTCTTC. It yields the protein CATSSRARYNEQFF.

This sequence joins TRBV5-1 and TRBJ1-1, with TRBD1 identical over 7 bases. The junction had 2 bases not matched to a gene; V was cut back by 0 bases and J by 0 bases. Germline CDR1 is SGHRS and CDR2 is YFSETQ. This CDR3 is built from 15 residues. Written as DNA, the CDR3 is TGCGCCAGCAGCTTGGCCGGGACAGTGAACACTGAAGCTTTCTTT. It codes for CASSLAGTVNTEAFF.

Comments on this clonotype: One end of the junction fails to match germline, which may point to a read error. The chain joins TRBV6-2 or TRBV6-3 to TRBJ2-7, with a weak D call TRBD1 (6 bases). The CDR3 has 15 amino acids. The germline CDR1 and CDR2 sequences are MNHEY and SVGEGT. The CDR3 loop is CASSYSRTAVYEQYF. For the CDR3, the DNA is TGTGCTAGCAGTTACTCGAGGACAGCAGTCTACGAGCAGTACTTC.

This clonotype came up many times. J is TRBJ2-1 and V is TRBV5-1; possible D gene TRBD1, 6 bases. V was pared by 2 bases and J by 0 bases, with 12 bases between. Germline CDR1 reads SGHRS; CDR2 reads YFSETQ. The CDR3 loop spans 16 amino acids. The CDR3 loop is CASSLGGTSSYNEQFF. CDR3 nucleotide sequence: TGCGCCAGCAGCTTAGGGGGTACGAGCTCCTACAATGAGCAGTTCTTC.

For this clonotype: No conserved phenylalanine or tryptophan ends this CDR3, so it is likely a read error. The gene calls are TRBV6-5 and TRBJ2-3; 7 bases align to TRBD2. Germline V gene data show CDR1 as MNHEY and CDR2 as SVGAGI. J lost 1 base, V lost 7 bases, and 8 bases had no gene match. This CDR3 comprises 15 residues. The CDR3: CASNRSGSGTDTQYL. Written as DNA, the CDR3 is TGTGCCAGCAACCGTAGCGGGTCTGGCACAGATACGCAGTATCTT.

In its sample, this clonotype was seen a few times. The gene calls are TRBV6-1 and TRBJ2-1; 11 bases line up with TRBD1. CDR1 and CDR2 from the germline V gene are MNHNS and SASEGT. The CDR3 loop spans 13 amino acids. V lost 10 bases and J lost 8; bases outside the gene matches: 7. The CDR3 sequence is CANGRDRGDEQFF. CDR3 DNA sequence: TGTGCCAACGGGAGGGACAGGGGGGATGAGCAGTTCTTC.

With regard to this clonotype: A much larger clone sits a single nucleotide away, making a read error possible. The chain is built from TRBV7-2 and TRBJ2-1; weak D call: TRBD2 (7 bases). With 2 bases removed from V and 6 bases from J, the gap between germline ends came to 11 bases. CDR3 length: 14 residues. The germline CDR1 and CDR2 sequences are SGHTA and FQGNSA. CDR3 in amino acids: CASSLTAGANEQFF. The CDR3 DNA reads as TGTGCCAGCAGCTTAACCGCGGGGGCCAATGAGCAGTTCTTC.

With respect to this clonotype: Compared with germline, one end of the junction differs, possibly owing to a read error. The J gene is TRBJ2-3, the V gene TRBV11-1, with D perhaps matching TRBD1 or TRBD2 (5 bases each). The length of the CDR3 is 19 residues. CDR1 SGHAT and CDR2 FQDESV come from the germline V gene (reference sequence). The CDR3 coding sequence is TGTGCCTGCAGCTCTGGGGGAAACTCTGTTGGAGCCCGCACAGATACGCAGTATTTT. Its translation is CACSSGGNSVGARTDTQYF.

Concerning this clonotype itself: One junction end disagrees with the germline gene, perhaps due to a read error. This sequence joins TRBV11-3 and TRBJ2-1; D unclear. This CDR3 region has 14 residues. Germline-derived CDR1 and CDR2 are SGHNT and YENEEA. The CDR3 sequence is CTSSLGVSNNELFF. CDR3 bases: TGTACCAGTAGCTTAGGCGTCTCGAACAATGAGCTGTTCTTC.

The gene calls are TRBV12-3 or TRBV12-4 and TRBJ2-7; a weak D match, TRBD2 (5 bases). Trimming removed 4 bases at V and 4 bases at J, with 17 bases between. The CDR3 length is 15 residues. CDR3 nucleotide sequence: TGTGCCAGCAGTTCCGGGATTAGCACTGGTTACGAGCAGTACTTC. As protein: CASSSGISTGYEQYF.

V gene TRBV7-8 combines with J gene TRBJ2-3; D may be TRBD2 (6 bases). Trimming shortened V by 8 bases and J by 8 bases, and 17 bases separated the two germline ends. The CDR3 runs to 13 residues. The germline V gene encodes CDR1 SGHVS and CDR2 FQNEAQ. The CDR3 DNA reads as TGTGCCAGCTGGGGGGTGAATGAGGTTACGCAGTATTTT. Translated: CASWGVNEVTQYF.

In its sample, this clonotype was seen once. At one boundary the junction diverges from the germline segment, which might be a read error. V and J are TRBV6-4 and TRBJ2-2; weak D call: TRBD1 (5 bases). The length of the CDR3 is 15 residues. Looked up from germline, CDR1 is MRHNA and CDR2 is SNTAGT. The CDR3: CASSDSQANTWELFF. DNA for the CDR3: TGTGCCAGCAGTGACTCACAGGCGAACACCTGGGAGCTGTTTTTT.

The rearrangement joins TRBV11-2 to TRBJ2-3, with D possibly being TRBD2 (6 bases). The germline gives CDR1 SGHAT, CDR2 FQNNGV. The CDR3 runs 16 residues. V lost 5 bases, J lost 2 bases, and 17 bases lay in between. CDR3 residues: CASSPTGLTLTDTQYF. The CDR3, as DNA: TGTGCCAGCAGCCCGACGGGACTTACCCTCACAGATACGCAGTATTTT.

This clonotype has only one observation. One end of the junction does not line up with germline, which may come from a read error. The V call is TRBV5-6, the J call TRBJ2-3, with 8 positions matching TRBD2. This CDR3 has 15 residues. Germline V gene lookup returns CDR1 SGHDT and CDR2 YYEEEE. Here the CDR3 reads CANSSLAGGTDTQYF. CDR3 nucleotides: TGTGCCAACAGCTCGTTGGCGGGAGGAACAGATACGCAGTATTTT.

This clonotype showed up just a few times. A read error is possible here, since a much larger clone lies one base away. The chain has TRBV29-1 and TRBJ1-4; tentative D call: TRBD1 (5 bases). In germline, CDR1 is SQVTM, CDR2 ANQGSEA. This CDR3 has 13 residues. Here the CDR3 DNA reads TGCAGCGTTGAAGACAGGGATGGGGAAAAACTGGTTTTT. Its translation: CSVEDRDGEKLVF.

Points on this clonotype: One junction end does not reproduce the germline sequence, and a read error may be involved. The V gene is TRBV5-1, the J gene TRBJ2-3; 8 bases map to TRBD2. In germline, CDR1 is SGHRS, CDR2 YFSETQ. The CDR3 loop spans 16 amino acids. The CDR3 DNA sequence: TGCGCCAGCAGCTTGGACGGCGGGAGGAACACAGATATGCAGTGTTTT. Residues: CASSLDGGRNTDMQCF.

In regard to this clonotype: This CDR3 is missing its conserved last phenylalanine or tryptophan, likely due to a read error. The V and J genes are TRBV10-3 and TRBJ1-5, with unresolved D. CDR1 ENHRY and CDR2 SYGVKD come from the germline V gene. This CDR3 contains 14 residues. In nucleotides, the CDR3 is TGTGCCATCAATGAGTATGAAGGCGATCAGCCCCAGCATTAT. As protein: CAINEYEGDQPQHY.

J is TRBJ2-3 and V is TRBV10-3; D may be TRBD1 or TRBD2 (5 bases each). Trimming removed 11 bases at V and 0 bases at J, with 12 bases between. This CDR3 is 13 amino acids long. The germline CDR1 and CDR2 sequences are ENHRY and SYGVKD. CDR3 nucleotides: TGTGCCGGCTGGGACGTAAGCACAGATACGCAGTATTTT. Translating gives CAGWDVSTDTQYF.

In the case of this clonotype: This may be a read error, as it is one base from a much larger clone. The chain employs TRBV5-1 and TRBJ2-2; D is undetermined. This CDR3 comprises 14 residues. Looked up from germline, CDR1 is SGHRS and CDR2 is YFSETQ. CDR3 loop: CASSLATNIGELFF. The CDR3 region has the DNA TGCGCCAGCAGCTTGGCCACAAACATCGGGGAGCTGTTTTTT.